This TCR beta chain is drawn from a study of blood T cell repertoires in COVID-19. Looked up from germline, CDR1 is SEHNR and CDR2 is FQNEAQ (reference sequence). V shed 1 base and J shed 8 bases, with 8 bases lying between them. This CDR3 has 12 residues. Profiling relied on immunoSEQ multiplex PCR, and the TCRdb table lists in-frame clones only, not all of them. The sample consists of 180,000 or so clones, roughly 82% of them appearing once. This chain uses TRBV7-9 with TRBJ1-2; D is ambiguous. The receptor comes from a man between 45 and 60 years old who had recovered from COVID-19. The specimen sequenced was PBMCs or T cells enriched from blood (not recorded which). CDR3 nucleotides: TGTGCCAGCAGCTTAGAAGGAGGCGGCTACACCTTC. Amino acid sequence: CASSLEGGGYTF.